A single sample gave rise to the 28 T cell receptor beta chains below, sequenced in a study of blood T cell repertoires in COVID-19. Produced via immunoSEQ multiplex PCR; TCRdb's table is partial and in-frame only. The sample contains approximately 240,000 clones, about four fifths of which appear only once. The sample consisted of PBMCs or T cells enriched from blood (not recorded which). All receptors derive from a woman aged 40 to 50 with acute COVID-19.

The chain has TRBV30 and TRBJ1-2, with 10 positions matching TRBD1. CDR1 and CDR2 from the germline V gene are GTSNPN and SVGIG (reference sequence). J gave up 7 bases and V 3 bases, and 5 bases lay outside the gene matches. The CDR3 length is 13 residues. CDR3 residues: CAWRFGTGVGYTF. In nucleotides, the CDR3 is TGTGCCTGGAGGTTCGGGACAGGGGTTGGCTACACCTTC.

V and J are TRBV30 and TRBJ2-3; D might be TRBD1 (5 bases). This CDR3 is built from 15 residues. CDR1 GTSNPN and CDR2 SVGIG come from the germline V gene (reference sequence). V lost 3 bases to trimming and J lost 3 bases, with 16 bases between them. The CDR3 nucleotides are TGTGCCTGGAGCACCATCTTTGGGGCTACAGATACGCAGTATTTT. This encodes CAWSTIFGATDTQYF.

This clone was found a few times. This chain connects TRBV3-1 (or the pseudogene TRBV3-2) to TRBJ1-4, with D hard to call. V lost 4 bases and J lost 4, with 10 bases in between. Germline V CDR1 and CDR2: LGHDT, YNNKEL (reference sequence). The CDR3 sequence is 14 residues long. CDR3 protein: CASSPLAVNEKLFF. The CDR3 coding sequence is TGTGCCAGCAGCCCCCTGGCGGTTAATGAAAAACTGTTTTTT.

The CDR3 DNA reads as TGCGCCAGCAGCTTAGGGGAAACTAATGAAAAACTGTTTTTT. Protein product: CASSLGETNEKLFF. The gene calls are TRBV5-1 and TRBJ1-4, with D perhaps TRBD1 (5 bases). The CDR3 extends over 14 amino acids. Germline CDR1 reads SGHRS; CDR2 reads YFSETQ. Trimming stripped 2 bases from V and 1 base from J, with 6 bases between.

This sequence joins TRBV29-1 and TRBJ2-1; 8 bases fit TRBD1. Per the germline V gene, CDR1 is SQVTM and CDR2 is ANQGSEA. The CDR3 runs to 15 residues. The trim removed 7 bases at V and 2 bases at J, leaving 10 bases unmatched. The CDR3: CSASTGTGTYNEQFF. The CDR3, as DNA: TGCAGCGCCTCAACCGGGACAGGAACCTACAATGAGCAGTTCTTC.

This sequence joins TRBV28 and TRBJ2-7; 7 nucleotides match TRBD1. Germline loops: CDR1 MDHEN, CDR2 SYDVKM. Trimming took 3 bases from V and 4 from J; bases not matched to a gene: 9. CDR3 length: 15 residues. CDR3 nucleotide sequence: TGTGCCAGCAGTTTTTCCCGAGACAGGGTTTACGAGCAGTACTTC. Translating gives CASSFSRDRVYEQYF.

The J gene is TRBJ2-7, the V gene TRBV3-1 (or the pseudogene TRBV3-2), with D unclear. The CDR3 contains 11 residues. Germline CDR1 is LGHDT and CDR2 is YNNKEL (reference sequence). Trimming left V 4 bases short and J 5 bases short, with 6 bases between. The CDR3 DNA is TGTGCCAGCAGCCGAGCCAACGAGCAGTACTTC. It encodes CASSRANEQYF.

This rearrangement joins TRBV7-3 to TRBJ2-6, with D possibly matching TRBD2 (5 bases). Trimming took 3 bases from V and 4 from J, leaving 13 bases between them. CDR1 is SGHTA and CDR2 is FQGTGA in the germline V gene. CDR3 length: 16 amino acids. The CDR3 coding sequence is TGTGCCAGCAGCTTTCAAAGAGGGTCGGGGGCCAACGTCCTGACTTTC. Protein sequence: CASSFQRGSGANVLTF.

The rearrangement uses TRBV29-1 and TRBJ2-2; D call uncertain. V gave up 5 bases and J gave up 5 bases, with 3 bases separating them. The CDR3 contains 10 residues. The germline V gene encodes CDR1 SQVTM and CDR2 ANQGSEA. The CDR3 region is CSVSTGELFF. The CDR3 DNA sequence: TGCAGCGTTTCGACCGGGGAGCTGTTTTTT.

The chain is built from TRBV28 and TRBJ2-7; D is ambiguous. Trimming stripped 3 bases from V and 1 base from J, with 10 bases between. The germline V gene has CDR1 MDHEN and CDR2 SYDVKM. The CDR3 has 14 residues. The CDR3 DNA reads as TGTGCCAGCAGTTTGGGCAGTCAATCCTACGAGCAGTACTTC. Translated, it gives CASSLGSQSYEQYF.

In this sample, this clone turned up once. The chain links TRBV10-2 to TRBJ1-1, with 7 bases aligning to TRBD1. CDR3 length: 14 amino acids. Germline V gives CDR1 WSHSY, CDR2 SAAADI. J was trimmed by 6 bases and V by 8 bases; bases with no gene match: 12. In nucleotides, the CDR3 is TGCGCCAGCGTACGACAGGGAATAGGTGCTGAAGCTTTCTTT. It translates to CASVRQGIGAEAFF.

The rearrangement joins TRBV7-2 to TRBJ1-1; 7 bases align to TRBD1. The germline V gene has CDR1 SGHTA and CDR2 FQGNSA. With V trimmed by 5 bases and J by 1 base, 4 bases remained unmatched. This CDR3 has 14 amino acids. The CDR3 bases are TGTGCCAGCAGCCCCAACAGGGGGAACACTGAAGCTTTCTTT. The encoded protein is CASSPNRGNTEAFF.

DNA for the CDR3: TGTGCCAGCTCACCAGCAGGGGGATCCTACGAGCAGTACTTC. Its translation is CASSPAGGSYEQYF. The chain has TRBV18 and TRBJ2-7; 7 bases fit TRBD1. The V and J ends lost 2 bases and 1 base, in that order; junction bases with no gene match: 2. CDR1 and CDR2 from the germline V gene are KGHSH and LQKENI. This CDR3 spans 14 amino acids.

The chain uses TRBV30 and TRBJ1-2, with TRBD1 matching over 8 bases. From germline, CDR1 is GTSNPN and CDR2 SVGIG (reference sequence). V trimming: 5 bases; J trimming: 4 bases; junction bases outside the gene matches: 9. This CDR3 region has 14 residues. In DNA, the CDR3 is TGTGCCTGGGATGACGGACAGGGAGGCTATGGCTACACCTTC. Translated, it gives CAWDDGQGGYGYTF.

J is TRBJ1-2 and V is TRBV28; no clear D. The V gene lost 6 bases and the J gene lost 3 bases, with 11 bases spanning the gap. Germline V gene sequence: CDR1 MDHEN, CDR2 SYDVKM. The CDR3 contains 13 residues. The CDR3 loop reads CASRFQRDYGYTF. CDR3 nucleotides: TGTGCCAGCAGATTCCAGCGAGACTATGGCTACACCTTC.

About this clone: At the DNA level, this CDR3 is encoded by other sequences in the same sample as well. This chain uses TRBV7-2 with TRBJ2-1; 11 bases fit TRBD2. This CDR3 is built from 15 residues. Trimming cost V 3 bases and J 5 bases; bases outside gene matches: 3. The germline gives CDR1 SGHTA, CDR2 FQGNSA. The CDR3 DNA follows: TGTGCCAGCAGCTTGACTAGCGGGGCTAACAATGAGCAGTTCTTC. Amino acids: CASSLTSGANNEQFF.

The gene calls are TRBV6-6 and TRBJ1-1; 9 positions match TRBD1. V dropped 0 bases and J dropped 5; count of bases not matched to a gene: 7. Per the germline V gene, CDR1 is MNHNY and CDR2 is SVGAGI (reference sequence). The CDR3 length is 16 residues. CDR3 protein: CASSYSYRGLRTEAFF. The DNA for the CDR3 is TGTGCCAGCAGTTACTCGTACAGGGGGCTTCGGACTGAAGCTTTCTTT.

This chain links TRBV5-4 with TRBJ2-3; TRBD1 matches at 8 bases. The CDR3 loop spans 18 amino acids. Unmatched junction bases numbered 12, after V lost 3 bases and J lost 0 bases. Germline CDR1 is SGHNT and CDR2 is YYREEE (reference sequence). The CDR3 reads CASSSSPTGAISTDTQYF. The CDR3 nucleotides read TGTGCCAGCAGCTCGAGTCCGACAGGGGCAATAAGCACAGATACGCAGTATTTT.

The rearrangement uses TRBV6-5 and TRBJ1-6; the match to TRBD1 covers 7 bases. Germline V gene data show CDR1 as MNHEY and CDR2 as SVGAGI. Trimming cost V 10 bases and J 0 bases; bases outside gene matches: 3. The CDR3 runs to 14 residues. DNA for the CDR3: TGTGCCACCCGGGACAGCTCCTATAATTCACCCCTCCACTTT. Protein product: CATRDSSYNSPLHF.

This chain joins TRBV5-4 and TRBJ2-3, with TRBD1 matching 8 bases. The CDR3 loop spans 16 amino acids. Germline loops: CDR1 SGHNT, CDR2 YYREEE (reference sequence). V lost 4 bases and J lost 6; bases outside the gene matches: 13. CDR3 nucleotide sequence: TGTGCCAGCAGCGGAACGACAGGGGTGGGTGGGGATACGCAGTATTTT. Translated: CASSGTTGVGGDTQYF.

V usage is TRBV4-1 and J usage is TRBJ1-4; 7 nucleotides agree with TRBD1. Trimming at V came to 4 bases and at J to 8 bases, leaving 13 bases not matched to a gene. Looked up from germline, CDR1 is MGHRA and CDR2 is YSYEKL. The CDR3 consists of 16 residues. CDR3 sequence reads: CASSRSSGTDLEKLFF. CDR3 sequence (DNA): TGCGCCAGCAGCCGTTCCTCCGGGACAGACCTCGAAAAACTGTTTTTT.

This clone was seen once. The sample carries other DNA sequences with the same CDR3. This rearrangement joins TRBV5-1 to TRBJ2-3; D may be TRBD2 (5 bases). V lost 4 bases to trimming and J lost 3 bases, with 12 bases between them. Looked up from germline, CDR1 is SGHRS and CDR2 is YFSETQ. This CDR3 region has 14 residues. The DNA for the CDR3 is TGCGCCAGCAGCCCCGGACTCCTAACAGATACGCAGTATTTT. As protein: CASSPGLLTDTQYF.

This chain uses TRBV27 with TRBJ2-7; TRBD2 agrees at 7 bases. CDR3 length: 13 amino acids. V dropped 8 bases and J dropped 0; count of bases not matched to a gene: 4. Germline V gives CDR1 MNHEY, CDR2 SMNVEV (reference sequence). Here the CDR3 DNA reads TGTGCCAGCGTGGCTAGCGGCTCCTACGAGCAGTACTTC. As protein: CASVASGSYEQYF.

The CDR3 sequence is CASDRLGTGELFF. The CDR3 coding sequence is TGTGCCAGCGACAGGTTAGGGACCGGGGAGCTGTTTTTT. This chain links TRBV7-6 with TRBJ2-2, with a possible D match to TRBD1 (6 bases). Germline V gene data show CDR1 as SGHVS and CDR2 as FNYEAQ. This CDR3 has 13 residues. V was pared by 8 bases and J by 5 bases, with 12 bases between.

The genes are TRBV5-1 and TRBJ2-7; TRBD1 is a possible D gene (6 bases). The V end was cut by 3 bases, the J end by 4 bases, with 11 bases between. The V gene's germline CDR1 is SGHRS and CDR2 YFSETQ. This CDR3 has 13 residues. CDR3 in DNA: TGCGCCAGCAGCTCGGGACACCTATACGAGCAGTACTTC. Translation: CASSSGHLYEQYF.

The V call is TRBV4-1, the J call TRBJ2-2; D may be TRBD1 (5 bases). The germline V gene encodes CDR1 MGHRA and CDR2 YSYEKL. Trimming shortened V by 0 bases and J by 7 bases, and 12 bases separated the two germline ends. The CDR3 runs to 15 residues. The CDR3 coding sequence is TGCGCCAGCAGCCAAGATCTTGGGGCCGGCGGGGAGCTGTTTTTT. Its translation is CASSQDLGAGGELFF.

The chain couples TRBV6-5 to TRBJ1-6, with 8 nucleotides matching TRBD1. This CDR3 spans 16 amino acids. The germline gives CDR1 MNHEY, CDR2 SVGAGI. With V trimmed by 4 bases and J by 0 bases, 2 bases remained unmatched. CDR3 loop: CASSSGTGSYNSPLHF. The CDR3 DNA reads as TGTGCCAGCAGTTCCGGGACAGGCTCCTATAATTCACCCCTCCACTTT.

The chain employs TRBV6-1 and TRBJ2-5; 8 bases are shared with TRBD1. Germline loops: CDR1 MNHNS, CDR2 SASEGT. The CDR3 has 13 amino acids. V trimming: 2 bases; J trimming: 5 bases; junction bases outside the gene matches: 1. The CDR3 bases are TGTGCCAGCAGTGAAAACAGGGGGGAGACCCAGTACTTC. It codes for CASSENRGETQYF.